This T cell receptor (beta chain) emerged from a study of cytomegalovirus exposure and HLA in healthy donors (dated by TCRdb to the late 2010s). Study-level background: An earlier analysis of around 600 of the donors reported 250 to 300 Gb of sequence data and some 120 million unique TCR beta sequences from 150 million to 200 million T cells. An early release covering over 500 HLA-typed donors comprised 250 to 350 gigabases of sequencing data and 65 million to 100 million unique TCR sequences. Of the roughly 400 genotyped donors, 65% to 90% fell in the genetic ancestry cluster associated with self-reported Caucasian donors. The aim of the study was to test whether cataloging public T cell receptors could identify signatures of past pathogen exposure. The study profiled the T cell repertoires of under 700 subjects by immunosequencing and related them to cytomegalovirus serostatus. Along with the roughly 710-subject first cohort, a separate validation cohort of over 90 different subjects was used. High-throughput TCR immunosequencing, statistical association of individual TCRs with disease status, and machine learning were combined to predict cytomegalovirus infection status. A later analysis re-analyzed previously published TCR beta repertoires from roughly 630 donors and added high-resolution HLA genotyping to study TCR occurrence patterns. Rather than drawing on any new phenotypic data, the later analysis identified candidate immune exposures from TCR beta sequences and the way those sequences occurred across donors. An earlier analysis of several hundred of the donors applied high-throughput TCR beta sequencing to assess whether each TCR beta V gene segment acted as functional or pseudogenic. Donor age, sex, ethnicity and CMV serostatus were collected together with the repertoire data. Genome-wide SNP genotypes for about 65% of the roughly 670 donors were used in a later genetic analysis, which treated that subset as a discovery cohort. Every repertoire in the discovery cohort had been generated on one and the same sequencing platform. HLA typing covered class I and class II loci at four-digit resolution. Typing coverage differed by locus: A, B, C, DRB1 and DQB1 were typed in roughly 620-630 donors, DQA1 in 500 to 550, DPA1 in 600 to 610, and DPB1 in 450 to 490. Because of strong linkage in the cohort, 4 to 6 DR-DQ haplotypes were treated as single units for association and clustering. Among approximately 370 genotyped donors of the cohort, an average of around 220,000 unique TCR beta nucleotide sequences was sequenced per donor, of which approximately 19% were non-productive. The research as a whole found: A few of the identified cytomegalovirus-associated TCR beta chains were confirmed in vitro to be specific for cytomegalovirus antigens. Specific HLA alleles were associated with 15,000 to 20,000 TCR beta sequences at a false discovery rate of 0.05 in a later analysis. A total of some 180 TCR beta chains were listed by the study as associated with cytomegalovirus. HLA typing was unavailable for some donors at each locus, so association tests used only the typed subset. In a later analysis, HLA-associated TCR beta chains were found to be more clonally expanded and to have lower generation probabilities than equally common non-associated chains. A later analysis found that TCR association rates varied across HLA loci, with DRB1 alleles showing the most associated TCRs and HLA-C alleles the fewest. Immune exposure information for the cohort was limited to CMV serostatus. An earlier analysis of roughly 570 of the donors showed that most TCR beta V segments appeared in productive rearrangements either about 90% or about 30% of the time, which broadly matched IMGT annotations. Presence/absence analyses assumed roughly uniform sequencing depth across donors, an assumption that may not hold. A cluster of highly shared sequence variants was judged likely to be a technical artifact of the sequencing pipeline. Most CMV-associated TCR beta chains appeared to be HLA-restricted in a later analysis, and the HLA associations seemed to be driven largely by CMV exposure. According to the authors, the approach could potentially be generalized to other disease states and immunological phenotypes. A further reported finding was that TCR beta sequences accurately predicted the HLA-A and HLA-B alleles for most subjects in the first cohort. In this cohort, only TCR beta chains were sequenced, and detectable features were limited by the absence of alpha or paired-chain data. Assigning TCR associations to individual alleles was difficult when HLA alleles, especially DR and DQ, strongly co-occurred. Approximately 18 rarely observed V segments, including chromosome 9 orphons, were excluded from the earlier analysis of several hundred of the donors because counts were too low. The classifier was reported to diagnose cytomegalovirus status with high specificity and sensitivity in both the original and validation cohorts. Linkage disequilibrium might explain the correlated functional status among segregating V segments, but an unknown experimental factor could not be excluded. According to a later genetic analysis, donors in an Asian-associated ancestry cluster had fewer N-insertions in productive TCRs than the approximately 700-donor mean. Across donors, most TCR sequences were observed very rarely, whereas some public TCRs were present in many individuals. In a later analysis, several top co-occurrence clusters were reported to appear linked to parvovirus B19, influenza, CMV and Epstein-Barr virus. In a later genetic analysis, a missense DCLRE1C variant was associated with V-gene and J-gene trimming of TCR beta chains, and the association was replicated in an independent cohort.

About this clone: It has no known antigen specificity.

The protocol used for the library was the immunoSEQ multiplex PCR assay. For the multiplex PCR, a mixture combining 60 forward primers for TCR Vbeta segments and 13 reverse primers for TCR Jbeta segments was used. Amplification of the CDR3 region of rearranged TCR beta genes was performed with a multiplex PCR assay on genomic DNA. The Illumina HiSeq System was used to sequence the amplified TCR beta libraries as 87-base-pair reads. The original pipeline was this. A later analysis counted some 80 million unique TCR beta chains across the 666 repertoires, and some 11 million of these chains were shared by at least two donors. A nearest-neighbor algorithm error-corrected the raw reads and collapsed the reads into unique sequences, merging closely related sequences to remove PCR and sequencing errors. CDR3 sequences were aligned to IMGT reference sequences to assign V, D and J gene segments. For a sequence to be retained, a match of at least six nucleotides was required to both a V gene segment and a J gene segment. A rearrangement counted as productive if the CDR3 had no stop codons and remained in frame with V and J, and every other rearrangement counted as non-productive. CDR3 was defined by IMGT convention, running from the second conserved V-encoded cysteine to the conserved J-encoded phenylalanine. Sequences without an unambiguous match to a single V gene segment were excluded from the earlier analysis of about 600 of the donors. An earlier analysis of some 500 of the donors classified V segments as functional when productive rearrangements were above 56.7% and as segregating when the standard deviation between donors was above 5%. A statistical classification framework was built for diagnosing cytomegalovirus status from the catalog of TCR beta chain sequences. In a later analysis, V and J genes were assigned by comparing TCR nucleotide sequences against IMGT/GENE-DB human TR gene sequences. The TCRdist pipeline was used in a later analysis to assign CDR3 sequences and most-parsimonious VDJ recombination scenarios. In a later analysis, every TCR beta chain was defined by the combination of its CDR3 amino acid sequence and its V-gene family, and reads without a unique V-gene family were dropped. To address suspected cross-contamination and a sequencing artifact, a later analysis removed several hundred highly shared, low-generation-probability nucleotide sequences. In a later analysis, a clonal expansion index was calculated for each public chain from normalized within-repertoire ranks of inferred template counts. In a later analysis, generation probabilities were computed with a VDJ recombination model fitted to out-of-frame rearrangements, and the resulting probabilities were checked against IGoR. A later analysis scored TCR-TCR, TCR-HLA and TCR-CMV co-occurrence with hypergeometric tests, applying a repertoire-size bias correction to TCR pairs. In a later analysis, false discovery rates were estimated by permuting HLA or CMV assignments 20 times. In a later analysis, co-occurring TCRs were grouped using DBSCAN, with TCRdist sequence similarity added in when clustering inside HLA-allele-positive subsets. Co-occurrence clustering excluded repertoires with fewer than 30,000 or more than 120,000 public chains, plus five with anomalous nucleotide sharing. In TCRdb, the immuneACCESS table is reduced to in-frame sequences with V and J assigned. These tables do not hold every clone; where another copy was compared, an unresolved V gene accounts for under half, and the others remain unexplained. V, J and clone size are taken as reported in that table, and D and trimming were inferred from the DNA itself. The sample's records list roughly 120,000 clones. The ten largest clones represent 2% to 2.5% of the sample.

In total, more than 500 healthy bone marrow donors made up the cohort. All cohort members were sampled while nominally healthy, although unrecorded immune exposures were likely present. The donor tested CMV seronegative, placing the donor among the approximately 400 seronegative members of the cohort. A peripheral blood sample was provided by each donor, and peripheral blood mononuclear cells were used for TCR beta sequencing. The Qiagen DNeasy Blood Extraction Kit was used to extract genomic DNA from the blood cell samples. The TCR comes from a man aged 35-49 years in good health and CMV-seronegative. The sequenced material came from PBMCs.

The CDR3 reads as follows: CSVSFSGSGADTQYF. The DNA sequence reads TGCAGCGTCTCTTTCAGCGGGAGCGGCGCAGATACGCAGTATTTT. The chain was built from TRBV29-1 and TRBJ2-3; 8 bases in the junction line up with TRBD2. The CDR3 covers 15 residues, taking in both the cysteine and the phenylalanine. Only CDR3 DNA remains: 45 bases, in frame from the first base. After removal of 6 bases from V and 4 bases from J, the junction retains 12 bases not matched to a gene. The germline V gene specifies SQVTM as CDR1 and ANQGSEA as CDR2.